This T cell receptor beta chain came from a study of cytomegalovirus exposure and HLA in healthy donors. This clone appeared once. V shed 2 bases and J shed 5 bases, with 12 bases lying between them. This CDR3 comprises 15 residues. Germline CDR1 is LNHDA and CDR2 is SQIVND (reference sequence). The study ran its PCR with 60 Vbeta and 13 Jbeta primers. Methods used by the authors: Counted up in a later analysis, unique TCR beta chains came to some 72 million, with around 9.9 million shared. The repertoire was sequenced with immunoSEQ multiplex PCR; TCRdb's copy has only in-frame clones and lacks some. The DNA was the basis for D and trimming; V, J and clone size are from that table. The sample records 150,000 to 200,000 clones, approximately 80% being singletons.

This chain uses TRBV19 with TRBJ1-4; D is possibly TRBD1 (6 bases). The sequenced material came from PBMCs. This receptor was taken from a male donor in good health and CMV-seropositive. CDR3 coding DNA: TGTGCCAGTAGTATATTGGACAGAGAAAATGAAAAACTGTTTTTT. This encodes CASSILDRENEKLFF.